This T cell receptor (beta chain) was profiled in a study of blood T cell repertoires in COVID-19. Assay used: immunoSEQ multiplex PCR; TCRdb lists only in-frame clones, some missing. The sample lists 120,000 or so clones, around 80% occurring once. The CDR3 is 15 residues long. The germline CDR1 and CDR2 sequences are SGHVS and FNYEAQ. V was clipped by 5 bases and J by 1 base, with 11 bases between them. The sample comprised peripheral blood. The receptor was derived from a man between 65 and 79 years old with acute or convalescent COVID-19. J is TRBJ2-2 and V is TRBV7-6; D gene unclear. CDR3 bases: TGTGCCAGCAGCGCAGGCCGTCTGAACACCGGGGAGCTGTTTTTT. Translating it yields CASSAGRLNTGELFF. Using reference TRBV7-6 and TRBJ2-2 for the parts outside the CDR3, the full variable domain is GAGVSQSPRYKVTKRGQDVALRCDPISGHVSLYWYRQALGQGPEFLTYFNYEAQQDKSGLPNDRFSAERPEGSISTLTIQRTEQRDSAMYRCASSAGRLNTGELFFGEGSRLTVL.